The 5 T cell receptor beta chains presented below share a single source sample, sequenced in a study of blood T cell repertoires in COVID-19. The data were produced by immunoSEQ multiplex PCR, yet TCRdb's version contains in-frame clones alone and is incomplete. This table has approximately 85,000 clones, around 90% appearing once. Sequencing input: peripheral blood. The receptors derive from a woman between 45 and 60 years old with active or convalescent COVID-19.

The CDR3 bases are TGTGCCAGCTCACCGGACATCCTAACCTTCTATGGCTACACCTTC. Amino acid sequence: CASSPDILTFYGYTF. The rearrangement links TRBV18 to TRBJ1-2; tentatively, D is TRBD1 (5 bases). Germline CDR1 reads KGHSH; CDR2 reads LQKENI. The CDR3 runs 15 residues. Deletions cut 3 bases from V and 4 bases from J, with 15 bases between.

The chain uses TRBV15 and TRBJ2-5, with a weak D call TRBD2 (5 bases). The CDR3 consists of 15 residues. The V and J ends lost 5 bases and 3 bases respectively, with 16 bases between them. Germline V gives CDR1 LNHNV, CDR2 YYDKDF (reference sequence). The CDR3 reads CATSAGGGGKETQYF. In DNA, the CDR3 is TGTGCCACCAGCGCGGGTGGCGGTGGGAAAGAGACCCAGTACTTC.

The chain employs TRBV11-2 and TRBJ2-7, with 10 bases identical to TRBD1. The V and J ends lost 1 base and 1 base, in that order; junction bases with no gene match: 7. The CDR3 sequence is 17 residues long. The germline CDR1 and CDR2 sequences are SGHAT and FQNNGV. As DNA, the CDR3 is TGTGCCAGCAGCTTAGGGGGACAGGGGTCCCTTTCCTACGAGCAGTACTTC. Its translation is CASSLGGQGSLSYEQYF. The complete variable domain, with remaining parts taken from reference TRBV11-2 and TRBJ2-7, reads EAGVAQSPRYKIIEKRQSVAFWCNPISGHATLYWYQQILGQGPKLLIQFQNNGVVDDSQLPKDRFSAERLKGVDSTLKIQPAKLEDSAVYLCASSLGGQGSLSYEQYFGPGTRLTVT.

This chain links TRBV2 with TRBJ1-2; tentatively, D is TRBD1 (5 bases). There are 13 residues in the CDR3. Between the trimmed V and J ends, which lost 7 bases and 8 bases, there was a span of 17 bases. Germline assignment: CDR1 SNHLY and CDR2 FYNNEI. The DNA of the CDR3 is TGTGCCAGCACCCTTGGGGGGTCTCGAGGCTACACCTTC. Encoded protein: CASTLGGSRGYTF.

The chain recombines TRBV5-6 with TRBJ1-1; D is possibly TRBD1 (6 bases). This CDR3 contains 14 residues. The germline gives CDR1 SGHDT, CDR2 YYEEEE. Deletions cut 4 bases from V and 0 bases from J, with 10 bases between. DNA for the CDR3: TGTGCCAGCAGCCCCACAGGGATGAACACTGAAGCTTTCTTT. It codes for CASSPTGMNTEAFF.